Listed here are 32 T cell receptor beta chains from one sample, sequenced in a study of shared clonotypes between healthy human individuals. CD8 cells regarded as naive lacked CD45RO, were positively chosen for CCR7, and omitted terminally differentiated effector memory CD45RA+ cells. The data were produced by immunoSEQ multiplex PCR, yet TCRdb's version contains in-frame clones alone and is incomplete. Here the sample spans about 2 million clones, about 95% being singletons. The sample consisted of naive CD8+ T cells sorted from blood. The receptors shown here come from a man between 18 and 29 years old in good health.

A single count supports this clone. The rearrangement joins TRBV19 to TRBJ1-2; D remains ambiguous. V lost 7 bases, J lost 7 bases, and 16 bases lay in between. CDR3 size: 13 residues. Germline CDR1 and CDR2: LNHDA and SQIVND (reference sequence). The CDR3 nucleotides read TGTGCCAGTAAAGGCAGTAATTTTTTTGGCTACACCTTC. It specifies CASKGSNFFGYTF.

Concerning this clone itself: The sample carries other DNA sequences with the same CDR3. V usage is TRBV27 and J usage is TRBJ1-1; D unresolved. The CDR3 is 14 residues long. The V and J ends lost 3 bases and 1 base respectively, with 9 bases between them. Germline V gene lookup returns CDR1 MNHEY and CDR2 SMNVEV (reference sequence). The CDR3 nucleotides read TGTGCCAGCAGTTTGAGAAGTGGGAACACTGAAGCTTTCTTT. This encodes CASSLRSGNTEAFF.

The J gene is TRBJ2-1, the V gene TRBV5-1, with 9 bases identical to TRBD2. There are 15 residues in the CDR3. Germline trimming cut 4 bases from V and 10 bases from J; bases unmatched to any gene: 12. The V gene's germline CDR1 is SGHRS and CDR2 YFSETQ. The CDR3 region is CASSPSGRPVMEQFF. As DNA, the CDR3 is TGCGCCAGCAGCCCGAGCGGGAGGCCTGTTATGGAGCAGTTCTTC.

The rearrangement links TRBV30 to TRBJ2-3, with 7 bases matching TRBD2. The CDR3 spans 15 residues. CDR1 is GTSNPN and CDR2 is SVGIG in the germline V gene (reference sequence). J lost 4 bases, V lost 0 bases, and 7 bases had no gene match. CDR3 DNA: TGTGCCTGGAGTGTTGTAGCGGGCGGGGCAGATACGCAGTATTTT. It yields the protein CAWSVVAGGADTQYF.

The chain couples TRBV4-3 to TRBJ2-5; D might be TRBD2 (7 bases). This CDR3 is built from 20 residues. V lost 1 base to trimming and J lost 4 bases, with 28 bases between them. Germline CDR1 and CDR2: LGHNA and YSLEER. Here the CDR3 DNA reads TGCGCCAGCAGCCAAGGAGGGGGGGGACCGGAGGTATCTTTGGGAGAGACCCAGTACTTC. Its translation is CASSQGGGGPEVSLGETQYF.

The chain links TRBV14 to TRBJ2-1, with 11 bases matching TRBD2. CDR1 and CDR2 from the germline V gene are SGHDN and FVKESK. V dropped 2 bases and J dropped 3; count of bases not matched to a gene: 12. The CDR3 is made up of 19 amino acids. CDR3 sequence: CASSQLGVPLAGVYNEQFF. In nucleotides, the CDR3 is TGTGCCAGCAGCCAACTGGGTGTGCCACTAGCGGGAGTCTACAATGAGCAGTTCTTC. The full variable domain, its missing parts supplied by reference TRBV14 and TRBJ2-1, is EAGVTQFPSHSVIEKGQTVTLRCDPISGHDNLYWYRRVMGKEIKFLLHFVKESKQDESGMPNNRFLAERTGGTYSTLKVQPAELEDSGVYFCASSQLGVPLAGVYNEQFFGPGTRLTVL.

The chain links TRBV7-3 to TRBJ2-7, with 10 bases matching TRBD1. In germline, CDR1 is SGHTA, CDR2 FQGTGA. Trimming took 3 bases from V and 2 from J; bases not matched to a gene: 7. This CDR3 contains 16 residues. The CDR3 spells CASSFSPGQGPYEQYF. DNA of the CDR3: TGTGCCAGCAGCTTTAGTCCGGGACAGGGGCCCTACGAGCAGTACTTC.

On this clone itself: Germline and junction disagree at one end, which may indicate a read error. The V call is TRBV7-9, the J call TRBJ1-2; D call uncertain. This CDR3 contains 16 residues. The germline CDR1 and CDR2 sequences are SEHNR and FQNEAQ (reference sequence). The CDR3 loop reads CASSLVAGLANYGYIF. The CDR3 nucleotides read TGTGCCAGCAGCTTAGTAGCGGGGTTAGCTAACTATGGCTACATCTTC.

In its sample, this clone was seen once. This chain connects TRBV9 to TRBJ2-1; TRBD1 might be the D (5 bases). The CDR3 runs 15 residues. Trimming removed 0 bases from V and 3 bases from J, with 10 bases in between. Per germline, CDR1 SGDLS and CDR2 YYNGEE. The CDR3 here is CASSVVGVGYNEQFF. In DNA form, the CDR3 reads TGTGCCAGCAGCGTAGTAGGGGTGGGCTACAATGAGCAGTTCTTC.

V gene TRBV6-1 combines with J gene TRBJ2-7; unclear D gene. There are 13 residues in the CDR3. Trimming removed 4 bases from V and 0 bases from J, with 7 bases in between. Germline-derived CDR1 and CDR2 are MNHNS and SASEGT. The CDR3 DNA reads TGTGCCAGCAGTGTCCTGGCCTCCTACGAGCAGTACTTC. It encodes CASSVLASYEQYF.

The chain joins TRBV7-9 to TRBJ2-2; 11 nucleotides line up with TRBD2. The CDR3 sequence is 17 residues long. CDR1 SEHNR and CDR2 FQNEAQ come from the germline V gene (reference sequence). Trimming took 5 bases from V and 3 from J; bases not matched to a gene: 8. The CDR3 region is CASSHRTSGLDTGELFF. The DNA of the CDR3 is TGTGCCAGCAGCCACCGGACTAGCGGGTTGGACACCGGGGAGCTGTTTTTT. The full variable domain, with the rest looked up from reference TRBV7-9 and TRBJ2-2, is DTGVSQNPRHKITKRGQNVTFRCDPISEHNRLYWYRQTLGQGPEFLTYFQNEAQLEKSRLLSDRFSAERPKGSFSTLEIQRTEQGDSAMYLCASSHRTSGLDTGELFFGEGSRLTVL.

The chain joins TRBV9 to TRBJ2-7; possible D gene TRBD2, 6 bases. Germline CDR1 and CDR2: SGDLS and YYNGEE. The V end was cut by 4 bases, the J end by 1 base, with 15 bases between. CDR3 size: 15 residues. In nucleotides, the CDR3 is TGTGCCAGCAGCACGCACCGGGACTTTTCCTACGAGCAGTACTTC. This gives the protein CASSTHRDFSYEQYF.

The chain combines TRBV19 with TRBJ2-6; 8 nucleotides align to TRBD1. Germline CDR1 and CDR2: LNHDA and SQIVND (reference sequence). Losses at the gene ends were 9 bases for V and 3 bases for J; bases not matched to a gene: 4. CDR3 length: 14 amino acids. The DNA for the CDR3 is TGTGCCAGCACGACAGGGGATGGGGCCAACGTCCTGACTTTC. This gives the protein CASTTGDGANVLTF.

This chain uses TRBV28 with TRBJ1-1; unclear D gene. With 4 bases removed from V and 0 bases from J, the gap between germline ends came to 6 bases. The CDR3 extends over 13 amino acids. Germline V CDR1 and CDR2: MDHEN, SYDVKM. The CDR3 DNA follows: TGTGCCAGCAGTTCCGAAATGAACACTGAAGCTTTCTTT. It specifies CASSSEMNTEAFF.

The CDR3 here is CASSYSAGVGEAFF. For the CDR3, the DNA is TGTGCCAGCAGTTACTCGGCAGGGGTGGGTGAAGCTTTCTTT. The genes are TRBV6-5 and TRBJ1-1, with D perhaps TRBD1 (6 bases). V lost 0 bases and J 7 bases, leaving 12 bases between the germline ends. There are 14 residues in the CDR3. Per germline, CDR1 MNHEY and CDR2 SVGAGI.

The J gene is TRBJ1-2, the V gene TRBV5-6; D uncertain. Germline V CDR1 and CDR2: SGHDT, YYEEEE. The CDR3 is 14 residues long. The V gene lost 1 base and the J gene lost 6 bases, with 13 bases spanning the gap. The CDR3 loop is CASSLSGNVDGYTF. CDR3 bases: TGTGCCAGCAGCTTGTCGGGGAATGTGGATGGCTACACCTTC.

The chain carries TRBV28 and TRBJ1-4; tentatively, D is TRBD1 (6 bases). The CDR3 has 14 residues. V was pared by 5 bases and J by 12 bases, with 19 bases between. Germline assignment: CDR1 MDHEN and CDR2 SYDVKM. The CDR3 region is CASSLTGTGGELFF. The CDR3 DNA sequence: TGTGCCAGCAGTCTAACAGGGACCGGGGGAGAACTGTTTTTT.

The chain combines TRBV11-2 with TRBJ1-1; 8 positions agree with TRBD1. The ends lost 3 bases at V and 0 bases at J; junction bases unmatched: 9. The CDR3 contains 17 residues. The germline gives CDR1 SGHAT, CDR2 FQNNGV. The CDR3 loop is CASSFSKGTGLNTEAFF. The CDR3 region has the DNA TGTGCCAGCAGCTTCAGTAAGGGGACAGGTTTGAACACTGAAGCTTTCTTT.

The V and J genes are TRBV19 and TRBJ1-1, with D possibly being TRBD1 (5 bases). Between the trimmed V and J ends, which lost 7 bases and 1 base, there was a span of 16 bases. The V gene's germline CDR1 is LNHDA and CDR2 SQIVND (reference sequence). The CDR3 sequence is 15 residues long. In DNA form, the CDR3 reads TGTGCCAGTACCTCGCCCCCGGGGCAGAACACTGAAGCTTTCTTT. Protein: CASTSPPGQNTEAFF.

The chain combines TRBV28 with TRBJ2-3; D is unclear. V was trimmed by 10 bases and J by 0 bases, leaving 17 bases between them. Germline assignment: CDR1 MDHEN and CDR2 SYDVKM. CDR3 length equals 15 residues. Written as DNA, the CDR3 is TGTGCCACCCTTCGTGGGGAAGATAGCACAGATACGCAGTATTTT. It translates to CATLRGEDSTDTQYF.

J is TRBJ2-3 and V is TRBV27, with 10 bases lining up with TRBD2. The CDR3 has 16 residues. V dropped 5 bases and J dropped 2; count of bases not matched to a gene: 7. Looked up from germline, CDR1 is MNHEY and CDR2 is SMNVEV (reference sequence). CDR3 nucleotides: TGTGCCAGCAGTCTCGGACTAGCGGAGGACACAGATACGCAGTATTTT. It is translated as CASSLGLAEDTDTQYF.

The chain is built from TRBV28 and TRBJ1-2, with D hard to call. Germline V gives CDR1 MDHEN, CDR2 SYDVKM. The CDR3 runs to 17 residues. V was pared by 4 bases and J by 8 bases, with 26 bases between. CDR3 nucleotides: TGTGCCAGCAGTTCGACATCCCAGGACTTTTATTTACAGGGCTACACCTTC. Amino acid sequence: CASSSTSQDFYLQGYTF.

The chain uses TRBV7-8 and TRBJ2-7; 12 bases map to TRBD2. Trimming at V came to 5 bases and at J to 0 bases, leaving 5 bases not matched to a gene. The CDR3 sequence is 16 residues long. Germline loops: CDR1 SGHVS, CDR2 FQNEAQ. The CDR3 DNA reads TGTGCCAGCAGCCCCTCGACTAGCGGGAGCTCCTACGAGCAGTACTTC. Its translation: CASSPSTSGSSYEQYF.

V usage is TRBV7-9 and J usage is TRBJ1-2; tentatively, D is TRBD1 (5 bases). The germline V gene encodes CDR1 SEHNR and CDR2 FQNEAQ (reference sequence). Trimming removed 6 bases from V and 4 bases from J, with 15 bases in between. CDR3 length: 14 residues. The CDR3 DNA reads as TGTGCCAGCAGTCTGGAGAGGGGCGGCTATGGCTACACCTTC. Translating it yields CASSLERGGYGYTF.

This clone is a singleton in its sample. V is TRBV6-5 and J is TRBJ2-1, with D hard to call. V shed 5 bases and J shed 5 bases, with 13 bases lying between them. CDR3 size: 14 residues. Germline V lookup: CDR1 MNHEY, CDR2 SVGAGI. The DNA for the CDR3 is TGTGCCAGCAGTGAGCACGAAGGCCACAATGAGCAGTTCTTC. Amino acids: CASSEHEGHNEQFF.

In this sample, this clone turned up once. The gene calls are TRBV19 and TRBJ2-5; the D gene is possibly TRBD2 (6 bases). The length of the CDR3 is 13 residues. V was cut by 8 bases and J by 5 bases, with 15 bases left in between. Germline V lookup: CDR1 LNHDA, CDR2 SQIVND (reference sequence). CDR3 sequence: CASRGGSMETQYF. The DNA of the CDR3 is TGTGCCAGTCGCGGAGGGAGCATGGAGACCCAGTACTTC.

This rearrangement joins TRBV11-2 to TRBJ2-7, with TRBD1 matching over 7 bases. V lost 5 bases and J lost 3; bases outside the gene matches: 7. CDR1 is SGHAT, CDR2 FQNNGV, per germline. The CDR3 is 14 amino acids. DNA of the CDR3: TGTGCCAGCAGCCTTACGGGACAGAGCTACGAGCAGTACTTC. This sequence encodes CASSLTGQSYEQYF.

Points on this clone: At the DNA level, this CDR3 is encoded by other sequences in the same sample as well. The chain links TRBV7-2 to TRBJ2-7; D unresolved. The CDR3 extends over 14 amino acids. CDR1 and CDR2 from the germline V gene are SGHTA and FQGNSA. V was cut by 2 bases and J by 1 base, with 9 bases left in between. The CDR3 DNA reads as TGTGCCAGCAGCTTACAAGGGTCGTCCTACGAGCAGTACTTC. It encodes CASSLQGSSYEQYF. The whole variable domain, remainder taken from reference TRBV7-2 and TRBJ2-7, is GAGVSQSPSNKVTEKGKDVELRCDPISGHTALYWYRQSLGQGLEFLIYFQGNSAPDKSGLPSDRFSAERTGGSVSTLTIQRTQQEDSAVYLCASSLQGSSYEQYFGPGTRLTVT.

The chain combines TRBV19 with TRBJ1-1; 7 nucleotides align to TRBD1. The trim removed 5 bases at V and 6 bases at J, leaving 9 bases unmatched. CDR3 length: 14 residues. Per the germline V gene, CDR1 is LNHDA and CDR2 is SQIVND (reference sequence). CDR3 loop: CASSPTHRGPEAFF. CDR3 coding DNA: TGTGCCAGTAGTCCTACCCACAGGGGCCCTGAAGCTTTCTTT.

The genes are TRBV5-8 and TRBJ2-7; 9 bases are a match to TRBD2. Germline CDR1 and CDR2: SGHTS and YDEGEE. Trimming removed 5 bases from V and 0 bases from J; junction bases left unmatched: 6. The CDR3 sequence is 15 residues long. The CDR3 nucleotides are TGTGCCAGCAGTCCAGATAGCGGGAGCTCCTACGAGCAGTACTTC. It yields the protein CASSPDSGSSYEQYF. The whole variable domain, filled in from reference TRBV5-8 and TRBJ2-7, reads EAGVTQSPTHLIKTRGQQATLRCSPISGHTSVYWYQQALGLGLQFLLWYDEGEERNRGNFPPRFSGRQFPNYSSELNVNALELEDSALYLCASSPDSGSSYEQYFGPGTRLTVT.

This chain uses TRBV14 with TRBJ1-1; no clear D. This CDR3 region has 16 residues. The V end lost 0 bases, the J end lost 4 bases, and 15 bases lay between the germline ends. Germline values: CDR1 SGHDN, CDR2 FVKESK. The CDR3 DNA reads TGTGCCAGCAGCCAAGACGTCTATCAGGAGGGCACTGAAGCTTTCTTT. It yields the protein CASSQDVYQEGTEAFF.

CDR3 sequence (DNA): TGCGCCAGCAGCCAAGGCTTGGGGGTTACCTACGAGCAGTACTTC. Residues: CASSQGLGVTYEQYF. The rearrangement links TRBV4-1 to TRBJ2-7, with D perhaps assigned TRBD1 or TRBD2 (5 bases each). From germline, CDR1 is MGHRA and CDR2 YSYEKL. CDR3 length: 15 residues. V lost 1 base and J 2 bases, leaving 12 bases between the germline ends.